This T cell receptor (beta chain) came from a study of blood T cell repertoires in COVID-19 (dated by TCRdb to 2018 to 2020). Turning to the overall study: The collaborator samples originated in the United States, Italy and Spain and spanned the acute and convalescent phases of COVID-19. The material from the prospective study consisted of cDNA or gDNA derived from T cells, B-cell-depleted T cells, or PBMCs. Where available, HLA class I and class II types were obtained from metadata supplied by the sample provider rather than from assay-based typing. Subjects who had been exposed to COVID-19, were actively infected with it, or had recovered from it provided the deeply sampled blood TCRbeta repertoires that made up the dataset. The repertoires were released in a freely available public database intended as a resource for research on the immune response to SARS-CoV-2. Nearly every sample came with metadata listing a de-identified subject ID, COVID-19 status, age in years and sex. The samples were drawn from the first 160 participants of the ongoing ImmuneRACE study and from roughly 1,300 subjects provided by 6 global collaborators.

Including the terminal cysteine and phenylalanine, the CDR3 comprises 14 residues. The only DNA kept is the CDR3, 42 bases in frame from the first base. V was cut back by 3 bases and J by 5 bases, leaving a gap of 11 bases between them. Via the germline V gene, CDR1 is SGHAT and CDR2 FQNNGV. Comments on this clone: Its antigen is unknown. Per-nucleotide qualities are absent, and no much larger clonotype sits a single base away.

What the study reported, not specific to this receptor: How much clinical and demographic metadata was included differed by source and by participant, and the metadata was provided uncurated.

The collaborating institutions used their own protocols to collect whole blood in K2EDTA tubes. For TCRbeta analysis, collaborators shipped samples in one of three forms: frozen whole blood, isolated PBMCs, or DNA extracted from either of those sample types. The immunoSEQ Assay, a bias-controlled multiplex PCR, was used to amplify TCRbeta CDR3 regions from genomic DNA. The source study handled its data this way. The number of nucleated cells in each sample was estimated by amplification of reference gene primers within the assay. To quantify the absolute abundance of each unique TCRbeta CDR3 rearrangement, sequence reads were collapsed and filtered. Productive Simpson clonality was computed per sample as the square root of Simpson's diversity index over productive rearrangements. This is the immuneACCESS table as TCRdb keeps it, with only in-frame sequences that have V and J called. A part of the clones is gone; compared with another copy, unresolved V genes explain less than half, and the rest is unexplained. That table gives V, J and clone size, and the DNA gave D and trimming. The sample table contains approximately 92,000 clones; only one count was recorded for about 81% of them. The biggest ten clones account for around 18% of the sample.

The chain links TRBV11-2 with TRBJ2-1; the best D guess is TRBD2, with 6 bases matching. This receptor was identified in a man at least 80 years old with acute or convalescent COVID-19. Sequencing used peripheral blood. At the DNA level, the sequence is TGTGCCAGCAGCTTGGGGCTAGCGAACAATGAGCAGTTCTTC. Its protein reads: CASSLGLANNEQFF.